This T cell receptor (beta chain) was documented in a study of cytomegalovirus exposure and HLA in healthy donors. 13 Jbeta primers and 60 Vbeta primers were used for the PCR. TCRdb keeps only in-frame clones here, not all; method: immunoSEQ multiplex PCR. The sample contains 150,000 to 200,000 clones, approximately 82% of which appear only once. This CDR3 region has 15 residues. The V and J ends lost 5 bases and 1 base, in that order; junction bases with no gene match: 7. Germline-derived CDR1 and CDR2 are MDHEN and SYDVKM. Comment on this clone: Its matching antigen is unknown.

Study-level points and caveats: Later analysis showed TCR association rates varying by HLA locus, highest for DRB1 and lowest for HLA-C. Cytomegalovirus-associated status was assigned to roughly 160 TCR beta chains.

V usage is TRBV28 and J usage is TRBJ1-1; 7 nucleotides agree with TRBD1. The clonotype comes from a woman younger than 35 in good health and CMV-seropositive. Sequenced material: PBMCs. The CDR3 here is CASSGTGTENTEAFF. The CDR3 bases are TGTGCCAGCAGTGGGACCGGGACAGAGAACACTGAAGCTTTCTTT.